This TCR beta chain was sequenced for a study of CD8+ T cells in alopecia areata. Once RNA had been extracted, it was reverse transcribed into cDNA to act as the sequencing template. Repertoires were generated with immunoSEQ multiplex PCR, while TCRdb's copy carries only in-frame clones and drops some. The data show 90,000 to 100,000 clones, 41% seen once. Trimming left V 4 bases short and J 2 bases short, with 14 bases between. The germline CDR1 and CDR2 sequences are LGHNA and YNFKEQ. The CDR3 loop spans 15 amino acids. Peripheral blood and lesional scalp punch biopsies came from alopecia areata patients.

The clonotype comes from a human donor with alopecia areata. V is TRBV4-2 and J is TRBJ1-1; a possible D gene is TRBD1 (5 bases). Sequencing was carried out using CD4+ T cells sorted from blood. The chain's CDR3 is CASSPSGTPNTEAFF. The CDR3, as DNA: TGTGCCAGCAGCCCGTCCGGGACCCCTAACACTGAAGCTTTCTTT.